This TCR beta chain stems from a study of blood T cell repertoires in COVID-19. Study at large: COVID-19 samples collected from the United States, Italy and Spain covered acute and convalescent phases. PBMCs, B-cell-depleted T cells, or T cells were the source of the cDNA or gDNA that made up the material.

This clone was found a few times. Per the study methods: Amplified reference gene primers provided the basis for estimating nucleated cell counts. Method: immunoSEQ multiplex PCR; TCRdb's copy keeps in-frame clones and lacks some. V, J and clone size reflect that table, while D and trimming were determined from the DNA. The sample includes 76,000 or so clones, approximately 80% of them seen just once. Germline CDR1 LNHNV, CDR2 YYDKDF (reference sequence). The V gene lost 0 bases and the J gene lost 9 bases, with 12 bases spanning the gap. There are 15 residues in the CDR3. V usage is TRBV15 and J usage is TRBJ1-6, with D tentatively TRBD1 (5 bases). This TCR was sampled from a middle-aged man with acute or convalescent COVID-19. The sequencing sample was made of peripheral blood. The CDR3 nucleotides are TGTGCCACCAGCAGAGATGACGGGGGAGGTTCACCCCTCCACTTT. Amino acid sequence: CATSRDDGGGSPLHF. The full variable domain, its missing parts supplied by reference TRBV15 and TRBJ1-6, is DAMVIQNPRYQVTQFGKPVTLSCSQTLNHNVMYWYQQKSSQAPKLLFHYYDKDFNNEADTPDNFQSRRPNTSFCFLDIRSPGLGDTAMYLCATSRDDGGGSPLHFGNGTRLTVT.